This T cell receptor beta chain was obtained from a study of blood T cell repertoires in COVID-19. The protocol was immunoSEQ multiplex PCR, while the TCRdb copy is restricted to in-frame clones and leaves out a portion. In the table there are about 350,000 clones, about 88% of which are singletons. V lost 3 bases to trimming and J lost 4 bases, with 12 bases between them. The CDR3 has 14 residues. Germline values: CDR1 SGHVS, CDR2 FQNEAQ. This rearrangement joins TRBV7-8 to TRBJ1-1; D possibly corresponds to TRBD1 (5 bases). The clonotype originates from a woman in her thirties who had recovered from COVID-19. Source material: PBMCs or T cells enriched from blood (not recorded which). CDR3 in DNA: TGTGCCAGCAGCTTTACAGGTTCTCCCACTGAAGCTTTCTTT. This encodes CASSFTGSPTEAFF.